This is a list of T cell receptor beta chains from one sample in a study of blood T cell repertoires in COVID-19. The assay was immunoSEQ multiplex PCR, and TCRdb's table has in-frame clones only and misses some. Among fewer than 500,000 clones listed, about 80% were seen once. Sequencing used peripheral blood. The receptor source for this set is a human donor with acute or convalescent COVID-19. The donor label of this sample is uncertain. Each CDR3 is given with its conserved first and last residue. A D gene is named only where the DNA matches it firmly. For some rows the clone size is stated as once, few or many, or as a class when expanded; others skip it.

d_call: -; clone_size: -; j_call: TRBJ2-7; v_call: TRBV5-6; cdr3_aa: CASSLRGQQTSYEQYF; cdr3_nt: TGTGCCAGCAGCTTGCGAGGACAGCAGACCTCCTACGAGCAGTACTTC
d_call: -; clone_size: -; j_call: TRBJ1-2; v_call: TRBV30; cdr3_aa: CAWSGQATNYGYTF; cdr3_nt: TGTGCCTGGAGTGGGCAGGCCACTAACTATGGCTACACCTTC
d_call: -; clone_size: -; j_call: TRBJ1-2; v_call: TRBV4-2; cdr3_aa: CASSQRQENGYTF; cdr3_nt: TGTGCCAGCAGCCAAAGACAGGAGAATGGCTACACCTTC
d_call: TRBD2; clone_size: once; j_call: TRBJ2-1; v_call: TRBV6-5; cdr3_aa: CASSYAGGSYNEQFF; cdr3_nt: TGTGCCAGCAGTTACGCGGGGGGGTCCTACAATGAGCAGTTCTTC
d_call: TRBD1; clone_size: -; j_call: TRBJ1-2; v_call: TRBV4-2; cdr3_aa: CASSQDGGTGRGGYGYTF; cdr3_nt: TGTGCCAGCAGCCAAGATGGAGGGACAGGGCGAGGTGGCTATGGCTACACCTTC
d_call: -; clone_size: once; j_call: TRBJ1-1; v_call: TRBV5-1; cdr3_aa: CASSPQVGTEAFF; cdr3_nt: TGCGCCAGCAGCCCCCAGGTTGGGACTGAAGCTTTCTTT
d_call: -; clone_size: few; j_call: TRBJ2-5; v_call: TRBV6-1; cdr3_aa: CASSDRLGRETQYF; cdr3_nt: TGTGCCAGCAGTGACCGACTAGGCAGGGAGACCCAGTACTTC
d_call: TRBD1; clone_size: -; j_call: TRBJ2-2; v_call: TRBV19; cdr3_aa: CASSIGGRGLGELFF; cdr3_nt: TGTGCCAGTAGTATAGGAGGCAGGGGGCTCGGGGAGCTGTTTTTT
d_call: -; clone_size: once; j_call: TRBJ1-5; v_call: TRBV28; cdr3_aa: CASSSPGGAIQPQHF; cdr3_nt: TGTGCCAGCAGTTCCCCGGGAGGGGCTATTCAGCCCCAGCATTTT
d_call: TRBD1; clone_size: -; j_call: TRBJ1-1; v_call: TRBV4-1; cdr3_aa: CACSSRQGATEAFF; cdr3_nt: TGCGCCTGCAGCTCACGACAGGGGGCAACTGAAGCTTTCTTT
d_call: -; clone_size: -; j_call: TRBJ1-1; v_call: TRBV5-1; cdr3_aa: CASSLQDTEAFF; cdr3_nt: TGCGCCAGCAGCTTACAGGACACTGAAGCTTTCTTT
d_call: -; clone_size: -; j_call: TRBJ1-1; v_call: TRBV2; cdr3_aa: CASSYEGQHTEAFF; cdr3_nt: TGTGCCAGCAGTTACGAAGGACAGCACACTGAAGCTTTCTTT
d_call: -; clone_size: -; j_call: TRBJ1-5; v_call: TRBV19; cdr3_aa: CASSITGYSNQPQHF; cdr3_nt: TGTGCCAGTAGTATAACAGGATATAGCAATCAGCCCCAGCATTTT
d_call: TRBD2; clone_size: -; j_call: TRBJ2-7; v_call: TRBV20-1; cdr3_aa: CSARDGRGQYF; cdr3_nt: TGCAGTGCTAGAGATGGGAGGGGGCAGTACTTC
d_call: -; clone_size: -; j_call: TRBJ1-3; v_call: TRBV5-5; cdr3_aa: CASSLAPTGQVPGNTIYF; cdr3_nt: TGTGCCAGCAGCTTGGCACCAACTGGGCAAGTTCCTGGAAACACCATATATTTT
d_call: -; clone_size: -; j_call: TRBJ1-2; v_call: TRBV24-1; cdr3_aa: CATSFTNFYGYTF; cdr3_nt: TGTGCCACCAGTTTTACTAATTTCTATGGCTACACCTTC
d_call: -; clone_size: -; j_call: TRBJ1-1; v_call: TRBV7-8; cdr3_aa: CASSLTTVTEAFF; cdr3_nt: TGTGCCAGCAGCTTAACCACGGTTACTGAAGCTTTCTTT
d_call: -; clone_size: -; j_call: TRBJ2-4; v_call: TRBV18; cdr3_aa: CASSQAGARAKNIQYF; cdr3_nt: TGTGCCAGCTCACAGGCGGGCGCCAGAGCCAAAAACATTCAGTACTTC
d_call: TRBD1; clone_size: -; j_call: TRBJ2-5; v_call: TRBV3-1/TRBV3-2; cdr3_aa: CASSQTGTGTEETQYF; cdr3_nt: TGTGCCAGCAGCCAGACAGGGACAGGGACCGAAGAGACCCAGTACTTC
d_call: -; clone_size: few; j_call: TRBJ1-4; v_call: TRBV29-1; cdr3_aa: CSVEDGTATNEKLFF; cdr3_nt: TGCAGCGTTGAAGATGGAACAGCTACTAATGAAAAACTGTTTTTT
d_call: -; clone_size: -; j_call: TRBJ1-2; v_call: TRBV2; cdr3_aa: CASTQEEGNYGYTF; cdr3_nt: TGTGCCAGCACCCAAGAAGAGGGTAACTATGGCTACACCTTC
d_call: TRBD1; clone_size: -; j_call: TRBJ1-5; v_call: TRBV4-1; cdr3_aa: CASSQDLGTARWHF; cdr3_nt: TGCGCCAGCAGCCAAGATCTGGGGACAGCACGCTGGCATTTT
d_call: TRBD2; clone_size: -; j_call: TRBJ2-1; v_call: TRBV4-1; cdr3_aa: CASSPLGLAHNEQFF; cdr3_nt: TGCGCCAGCAGCCCCCTAGGACTAGCTCACAATGAGCAGTTCTTC
d_call: -; clone_size: -; j_call: TRBJ2-5; v_call: TRBV5-1; cdr3_aa: CASSRTPLETQYF; cdr3_nt: TGCGCCAGCAGCCGGACACCTTTAGAGACCCAGTACTTC